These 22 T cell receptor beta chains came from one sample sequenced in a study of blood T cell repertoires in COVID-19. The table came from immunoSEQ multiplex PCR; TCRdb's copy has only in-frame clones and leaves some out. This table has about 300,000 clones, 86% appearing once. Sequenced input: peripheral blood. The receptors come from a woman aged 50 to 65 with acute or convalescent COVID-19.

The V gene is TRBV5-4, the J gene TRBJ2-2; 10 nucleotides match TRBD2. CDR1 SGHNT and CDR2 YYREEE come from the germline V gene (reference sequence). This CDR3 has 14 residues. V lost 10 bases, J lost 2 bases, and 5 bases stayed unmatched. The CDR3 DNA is TGTGCCGTCTCTAGCGGGAGTAACACCGGGGAGCTGTTTTTT. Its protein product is CAVSSGSNTGELFF.

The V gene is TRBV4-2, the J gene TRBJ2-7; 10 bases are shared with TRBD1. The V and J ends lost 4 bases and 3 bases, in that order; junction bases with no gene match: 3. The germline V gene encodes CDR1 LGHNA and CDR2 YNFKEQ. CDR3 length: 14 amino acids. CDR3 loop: CASSPGQGDYEQYF. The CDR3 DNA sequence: TGTGCCAGCAGCCCCGGACAGGGGGACTACGAGCAGTACTTC.

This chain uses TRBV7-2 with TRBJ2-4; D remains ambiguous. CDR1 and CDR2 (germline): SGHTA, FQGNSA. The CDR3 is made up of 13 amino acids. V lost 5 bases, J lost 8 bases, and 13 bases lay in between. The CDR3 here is CASSQSLADIQYF. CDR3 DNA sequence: TGTGCCAGCAGCCAAAGTCTGGCGGACATTCAGTACTTC. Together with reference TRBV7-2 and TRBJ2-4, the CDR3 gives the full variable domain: GAGVSQSPSNKVTEKGKDVELRCDPISGHTALYWYRQSLGQGLEFLIYFQGNSAPDKSGLPSDRFSAERTGGSVSTLTIQRTQQEDSAVYLCASSQSLADIQYFGAGTRLSVL.

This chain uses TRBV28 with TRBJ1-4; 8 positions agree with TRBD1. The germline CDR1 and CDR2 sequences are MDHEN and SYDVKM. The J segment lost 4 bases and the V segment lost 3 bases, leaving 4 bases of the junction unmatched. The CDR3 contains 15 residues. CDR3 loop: CASSFRGQGNEKLFF. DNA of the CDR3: TGTGCCAGCAGTTTTCGCGGACAGGGTAATGAAAAACTGTTTTTT.

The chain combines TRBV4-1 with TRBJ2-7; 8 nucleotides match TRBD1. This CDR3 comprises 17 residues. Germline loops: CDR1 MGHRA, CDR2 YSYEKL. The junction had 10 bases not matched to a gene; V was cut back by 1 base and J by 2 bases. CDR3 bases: TGCGCCAGCAGCCAAGGGTTACCGGGACAGGCCGCCTACGAGCAGTACTTC. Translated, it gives CASSQGLPGQAAYEQYF.

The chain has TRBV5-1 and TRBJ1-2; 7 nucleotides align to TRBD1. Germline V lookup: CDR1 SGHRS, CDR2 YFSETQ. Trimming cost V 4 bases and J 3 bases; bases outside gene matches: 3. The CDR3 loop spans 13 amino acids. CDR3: CASSQGGDYGYTF. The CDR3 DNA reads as TGCGCCAGCAGCCAGGGGGGAGACTATGGCTACACCTTC.

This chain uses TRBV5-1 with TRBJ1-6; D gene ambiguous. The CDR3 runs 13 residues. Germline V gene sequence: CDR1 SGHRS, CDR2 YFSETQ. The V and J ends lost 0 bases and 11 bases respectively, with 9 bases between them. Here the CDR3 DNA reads TGCGCCAGCAGCTTGGACCGGAGGACACCCCTCCACTTT. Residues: CASSLDRRTPLHF.

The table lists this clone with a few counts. For the CDR3, the DNA is TGTGCCAGCAGCGCCGCTGTGGGAGGTAATTCACCCCTCCACTTT. Protein product: CASSAAVGGNSPLHF. The V gene is TRBV9, the J gene TRBJ1-6; D uncertain. V lost 3 bases and J lost 6, with 13 bases in between. This CDR3 region has 15 residues. Germline CDR1 reads SGDLS; CDR2 reads YYNGEE.

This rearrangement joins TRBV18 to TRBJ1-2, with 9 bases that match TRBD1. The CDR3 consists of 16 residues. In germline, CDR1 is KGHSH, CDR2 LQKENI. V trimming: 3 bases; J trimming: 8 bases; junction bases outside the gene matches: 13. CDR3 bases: TGTGCCAGCTCACCGGGACAGGGCGTCAATTGGATCGGCTACACCTTC. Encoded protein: CASSPGQGVNWIGYTF.

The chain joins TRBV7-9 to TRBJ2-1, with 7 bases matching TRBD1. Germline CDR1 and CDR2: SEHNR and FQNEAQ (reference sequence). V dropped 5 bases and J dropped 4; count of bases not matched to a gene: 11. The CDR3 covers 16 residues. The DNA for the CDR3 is TGTGCCAGCAGCCGATCCTTGACAGGGACGTACAATGAGCAGTTCTTC. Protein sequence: CASSRSLTGTYNEQFF.

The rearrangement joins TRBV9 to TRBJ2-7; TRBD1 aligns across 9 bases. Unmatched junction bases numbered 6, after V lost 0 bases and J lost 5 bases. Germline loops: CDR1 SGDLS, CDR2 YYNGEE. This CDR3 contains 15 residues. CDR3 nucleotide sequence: TGTGCCAGCAGCGTAGGACCGGGACAGGGACACGAGCAGTACTTC. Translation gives CASSVGPGQGHEQYF.

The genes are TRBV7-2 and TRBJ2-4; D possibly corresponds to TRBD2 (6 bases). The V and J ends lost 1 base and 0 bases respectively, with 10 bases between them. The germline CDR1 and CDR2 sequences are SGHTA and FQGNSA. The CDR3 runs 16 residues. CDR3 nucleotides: TGTGCCAGCAGCTTAGGCGGTAGCGGAGCCAAAAACATTCAGTACTTC. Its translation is CASSLGGSGAKNIQYF. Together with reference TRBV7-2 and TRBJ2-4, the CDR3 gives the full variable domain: GAGVSQSPSNKVTEKGKDVELRCDPISGHTALYWYRQSLGQGLEFLIYFQGNSAPDKSGLPSDRFSAERTGGSVSTLTIQRTQQEDSAVYLCASSLGGSGAKNIQYFGAGTRLSVL.

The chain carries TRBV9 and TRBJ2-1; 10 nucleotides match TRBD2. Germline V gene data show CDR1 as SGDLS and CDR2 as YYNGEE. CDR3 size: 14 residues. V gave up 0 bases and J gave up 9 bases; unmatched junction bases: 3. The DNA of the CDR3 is TGTGCCAGCAGCGTAGCACTAGCGGGATCTGAGCAGTTCTTC. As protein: CASSVALAGSEQFF. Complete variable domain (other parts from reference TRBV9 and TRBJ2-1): DSGVTQTPKHLITATGQRVTLRCSPRSGDLSVYWYQQSLDQGLQFLIQYYNGEERAKGNILERFSAQQFPDLHSELNLSSLELGDSALYFCASSVALAGSEQFFGPGTRLTVL.

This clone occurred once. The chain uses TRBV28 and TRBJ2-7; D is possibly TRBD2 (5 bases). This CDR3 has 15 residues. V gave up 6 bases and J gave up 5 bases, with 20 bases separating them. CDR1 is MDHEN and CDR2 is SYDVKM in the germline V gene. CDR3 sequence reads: CASRLPTGGAHEQYF. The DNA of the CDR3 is TGTGCCAGCAGACTCCCGACCGGAGGAGCCCACGAGCAGTACTTC.

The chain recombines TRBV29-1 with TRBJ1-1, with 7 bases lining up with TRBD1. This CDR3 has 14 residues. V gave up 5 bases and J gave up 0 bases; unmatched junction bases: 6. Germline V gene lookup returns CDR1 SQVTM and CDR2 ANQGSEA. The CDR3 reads CSVHGTVLNTEAFF. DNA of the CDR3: TGCAGCGTTCACGGGACAGTTCTGAACACTGAAGCTTTCTTT.

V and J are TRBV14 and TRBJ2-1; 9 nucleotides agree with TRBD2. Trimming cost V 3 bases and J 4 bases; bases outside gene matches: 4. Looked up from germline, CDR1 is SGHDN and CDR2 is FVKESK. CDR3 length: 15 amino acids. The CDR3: CASSQTSGYYNEQFF. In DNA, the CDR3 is TGTGCCAGCAGCCAGACTAGCGGATATTACAATGAGCAGTTCTTC.

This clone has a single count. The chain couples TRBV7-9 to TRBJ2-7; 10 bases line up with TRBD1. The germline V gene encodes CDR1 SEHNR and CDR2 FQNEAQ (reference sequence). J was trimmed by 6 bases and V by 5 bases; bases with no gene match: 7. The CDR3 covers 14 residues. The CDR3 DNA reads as TGTGCCAGCAGCCGTCCCGGGACAGGGGTCGAGCAGTACTTC. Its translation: CASSRPGTGVEQYF.

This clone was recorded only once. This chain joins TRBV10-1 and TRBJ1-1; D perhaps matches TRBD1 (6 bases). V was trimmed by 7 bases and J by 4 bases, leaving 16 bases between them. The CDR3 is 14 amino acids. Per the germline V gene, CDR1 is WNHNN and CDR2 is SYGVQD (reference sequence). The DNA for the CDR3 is TGCGCCAGCAAAAACAGGGAAGGGGGCACTGAAGCTTTCTTT. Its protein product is CASKNREGGTEAFF.

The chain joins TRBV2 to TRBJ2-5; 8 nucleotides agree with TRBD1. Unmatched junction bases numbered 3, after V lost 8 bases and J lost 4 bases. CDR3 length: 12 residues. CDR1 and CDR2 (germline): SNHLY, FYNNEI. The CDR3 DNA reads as TGTGCCAGCGGAGACAGGGGAGAGACCCAGTACTTC. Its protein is CASGDRGETQYF.

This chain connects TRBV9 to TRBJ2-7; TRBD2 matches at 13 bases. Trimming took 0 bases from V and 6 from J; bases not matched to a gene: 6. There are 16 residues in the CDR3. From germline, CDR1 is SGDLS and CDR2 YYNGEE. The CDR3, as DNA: TGTGCCAGCAGCGTAGGGGGACTAGCGGGATTTAGCGAGCAGTACTTC. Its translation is CASSVGGLAGFSEQYF. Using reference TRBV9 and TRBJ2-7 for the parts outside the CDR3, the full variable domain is DSGVTQTPKHLITATGQRVTLRCSPRSGDLSVYWYQQSLDQGLQFLIQYYNGEERAKGNILERFSAQQFPDLHSELNLSSLELGDSALYFCASSVGGLAGFSEQYFGPGTRLTVT.

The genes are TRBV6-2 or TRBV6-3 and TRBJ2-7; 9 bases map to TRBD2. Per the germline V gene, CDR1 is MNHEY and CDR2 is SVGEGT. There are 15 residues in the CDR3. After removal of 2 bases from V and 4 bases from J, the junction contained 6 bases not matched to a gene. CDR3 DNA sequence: TGTGCCAGCAGTTACGGCCTAGCGGGGACTTACGAGCAGTACTTC. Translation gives CASSYGLAGTYEQYF.

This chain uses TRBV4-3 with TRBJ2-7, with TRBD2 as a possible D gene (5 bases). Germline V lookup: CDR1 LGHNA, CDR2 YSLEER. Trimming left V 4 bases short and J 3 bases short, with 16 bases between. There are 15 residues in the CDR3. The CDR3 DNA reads TGCGCCAGCAGCCTCGTGCTGGCGGGCCACTACGAGCAGTACTTC. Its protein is CASSLVLAGHYEQYF.